These T cell receptor beta chains were read from a single sample in a study of T cell repertoires and Cas9 in healthy adults. Sequenced by immunoSEQ multiplex PCR; TCRdb stores in-frame clones only, minus some. The sample carries around 23,000 clones, 85% to 95% recorded once. The specimen sequenced was CD4+ effector T cells (CD127+, CD25-, CD137-, CD154-) from PBMCs; culture status not recorded. Receptor source: a human donor in good health. Each CDR3 is given with its conserved first and last residue. D genes are given only for firm matches. The size of a clone is reported for some rows only, either as once, few or many, or as a class for expanded clones.

TGTGCCAGCAGCTTAACGAATTTGAGGGGCCAGACCCAGTACTTC | CASSLTNLRGQTQYF | NA | TRBV7-2 | NA | TRBJ2-5
TGTGCCAGCAGCTTCGGGAGTACCTCCTACAATGAGCAGTTCTTC | CASSFGSTSYNEQFF | NA | TRBV7-3 | once | TRBJ2-1
TGTGCCAGTAGTATTGGTCGGGGGGCAAATGAAAAACTGTTTTTT | CASSIGRGANEKLFF | NA | TRBV19 | NA | TRBJ1-4
TGTGCCAGCAGGGCAGGGCCGGGCGCCTATGGCTACACCTTC | CASRAGPGAYGYTF | NA | TRBV6-4 | NA | TRBJ1-2
TGTGCCAGCTCCCAGGGGACAGACAGAGGCTACACCTTC | CASSQGTDRGYTF | TRBD1 | TRBV7-8 | NA | TRBJ1-2
TGTGCCAGCTCACCGGAACAACGGGACTACTACAATGAGCAGTTCTTC | CASSPEQRDYYNEQFF | TRBD2 | TRBV18 | NA | TRBJ2-1
TGTGCCAGCAGCGTTACCGGGAACACAGATACGCAGTATTTT | CASSVTGNTDTQYF | NA | TRBV5-4 | NA | TRBJ2-3
TGCGCCAGCAGCTTACGGACTATTAGCACAGATACGCAGTATTTT | CASSLRTISTDTQYF | NA | TRBV5-1 | NA | TRBJ2-3
TGTGCCAGCAGCCAATCAGGCGGTAGCGGGAGTACAGATACGCAGTATTTT | CASSQSGGSGSTDTQYF | TRBD2 | TRBV16 | once | TRBJ2-3
TGCGCCAGCAGCTTACGAGGGGGCGCGGATACGCAGTATTTT | CASSLRGGADTQYF | TRBD1 | TRBV5-1 | NA | TRBJ2-3
TGTGCCAGCAGCTTCGGAGCTAGCACAGATACGCAGTATTTT | CASSFGASTDTQYF | NA | TRBV11-2 | NA | TRBJ2-3
TGTGCCAGCAGTTGGGGAAATGAGCAGTTCTTC | CASSWGNEQFF | NA | TRBV28 | NA | TRBJ2-1
TGTGCCAGCAGCGCGGACAGGAACACTGAAGCTTTCTTT | CASSADRNTEAFF | NA | TRBV6-5 | NA | TRBJ1-1
TGTGCCAGCAGCCAAAGAGCGGGAAGCTCCTACAATGAGCAGTTCTTC | CASSQRAGSSYNEQFF | TRBD2 | TRBV7-8 | NA | TRBJ2-1
TGTGCCAGCAGGATGGGGGCGGACAGGCGAAGTGAAGGCTACACCTTC | CASRMGADRRSEGYTF | TRBD1 | TRBV5-4 | NA | TRBJ1-2
TGCGCCAGCAGCTTGGGGGGGAACGGGCAGCCCCAGCATTTT | CASSLGGNGQPQHF | NA | TRBV5-1 | few | TRBJ1-5
TGTGCCTGGAGTACTATGGGTGGCTACACCTTC | CAWSTMGGYTF | NA | TRBV30 | NA | TRBJ1-2
TGTGCCAGCCAAGGGGGAAGAGGCACAGATACGCAGTATTTT | CASQGGRGTDTQYF | NA | TRBV6-5 | NA | TRBJ2-3
TGCGCCAGCAGCTTAAGCGGGGTAGGAGGTAATGCCGGGGAGCTGTTTTTT | CASSLSGVGGNAGELFF | TRBD2 | TRBV5-1 | NA | TRBJ2-2
TGTGCCAGCAGTTCCTACTATGGCTACACCTTC | CASSSYYGYTF | NA | TRBV6-1 | NA | TRBJ1-2
TGTGCCTGGAGTGTTTGGGGTGGCGGCTACACCTTC | CAWSVWGGGYTF | NA | TRBV30 | NA | TRBJ1-2
TGTGCCAGCAGCGTAGCCGGGACTAGTATATTGAGTGAGCAGTTCTTC | CASSVAGTSILSEQFF | TRBD2 | TRBV9 | NA | TRBJ2-1
TGTGCCTGGCGGGGGGTAGCGGGGGAGGCCACAGATACGCAGTATTTT | CAWRGVAGEATDTQYF | TRBD2 | TRBV30 | NA | TRBJ2-3
TGTGCCAGCAGTGTAACCGGGACAGGGGCCGCGTACGAGCAGTACTTC | CASSVTGTGAAYEQYF | TRBD1 | TRBV6-1 | NA | TRBJ2-7
TGTGCCAGCTCTACCCGTGGAGATAATTCACCCCTCCACTTT | CASSTRGDNSPLHF | NA | TRBV18 | NA | TRBJ1-6